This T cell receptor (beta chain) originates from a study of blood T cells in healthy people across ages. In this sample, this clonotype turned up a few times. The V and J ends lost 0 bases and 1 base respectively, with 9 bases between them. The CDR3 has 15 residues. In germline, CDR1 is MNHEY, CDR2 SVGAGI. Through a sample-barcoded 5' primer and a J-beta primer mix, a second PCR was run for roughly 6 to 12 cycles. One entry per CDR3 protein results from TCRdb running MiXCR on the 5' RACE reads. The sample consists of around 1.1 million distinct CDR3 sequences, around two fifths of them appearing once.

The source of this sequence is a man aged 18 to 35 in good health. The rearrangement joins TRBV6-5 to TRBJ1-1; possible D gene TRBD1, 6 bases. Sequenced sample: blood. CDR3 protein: CASSYSRGANTEAFF. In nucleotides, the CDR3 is TGTGCCAGCAGTTACTCGAGGGGGGCGAACACTGAAGCTTTCTTT.